These 5 T cell receptor beta chains originate from one sample sequenced in a study of blood T cell repertoires in COVID-19. The protocol was immunoSEQ multiplex PCR, while the TCRdb copy is restricted to in-frame clones and leaves out a portion. The profile shows some 100,000 clones, around 90% of them singletons. Sequences were obtained from peripheral blood. These receptors originate from a human donor with active COVID-19. The donor label of this sample is uncertain.

The chain couples TRBV6-2 or TRBV6-3 to TRBJ1-2, with D unclear. This CDR3 is built from 13 residues. The V gene's germline CDR1 is MNHEY and CDR2 SVGEGT. Trimming left V 0 bases short and J 3 bases short, with 5 bases between. The CDR3 loop reads CASSYSPDYGYTF. The CDR3 DNA is TGTGCCAGCAGTTACTCGCCAGACTATGGCTACACCTTC.

The chain uses TRBV7-8 and TRBJ2-7; D not resolved. The V end lost 3 bases, the J end lost 0 bases, and 12 bases lay between the germline ends. Germline values: CDR1 SGHVS, CDR2 FQNEAQ. The CDR3 consists of 15 residues. CDR3 DNA: TGTGCCAGCAGCTTTGGTAGCCGCCTCTCCTACGAGCAGTACTTC. Translation gives CASSFGSRLSYEQYF. Full variable domain (rest looked up from reference TRBV7-8 and TRBJ2-7): GAGVSQSPRYKVAKRGQDVALRCDPISGHVSLFWYQQALGQGPEFLTYFQNEAQLDKSGLPSDRFFAERPEGSVSTLKIQRTQQEDSAVYLCASSFGSRLSYEQYFGPGTRLTVT.

This rearrangement joins TRBV4-2 to TRBJ1-2; a possible D gene is TRBD1 (5 bases). Germline-derived CDR1 and CDR2 are LGHNA and YNFKEQ. V was shortened by 3 bases and J by 6 bases, with 11 bases between the two germline ends. The CDR3 covers 13 residues. The CDR3 is CASSHWGGDGYTF. In nucleotides, the CDR3 is TGTGCCAGCAGCCATTGGGGAGGGGATGGCTACACCTTC.

This clone was observed a few times. The chain uses TRBV10-3 and TRBJ2-3; unclear D gene. This CDR3 has 12 residues. Trimming shortened V by 2 bases and J by 3 bases, and 3 bases separated the two germline ends. Germline CDR1 is ENHRY and CDR2 is SYGVKD. The CDR3 reads CAISETTDTQYF. In DNA form, the CDR3 reads TGTGCCATCAGTGAGACAACAGATACGCAGTATTTT.

The chain recombines TRBV19 with TRBJ2-5, with TRBD2 as a possible D gene (6 bases). Germline loops: CDR1 LNHDA, CDR2 SQIVND (reference sequence). Trimming removed 4 bases from V and 2 bases from J, with 14 bases in between. This CDR3 spans 15 amino acids. Here the CDR3 reads CASSNPGRLQETQYF. The CDR3 nucleotides are TGTGCCAGTAGTAACCCGGGGAGGCTACAAGAGACCCAGTACTTC.